This TCR beta chain is drawn from a study of cytotoxic CD8 clonotypes in ibrutinib-treated CLL. Germline CDR1 and CDR2: MGHRA and YSYEKL. The CDR3 loop spans 15 amino acids. V was shortened by 4 bases and J by 2 bases, with 15 bases between the two germline ends. Libraries of TCR beta were made from 1.5 to 2.5 micrograms of genomic DNA that came from cryopreserved PBMCs. Assay: immunoSEQ multiplex PCR; the TCRdb copy retains only in-frame clones and omits some. The table records roughly 52,000 clones, 45% to 55% of them present only once. The V call is TRBV4-1, the J call TRBJ2-7, with D possibly called TRBD1 or TRBD2 (5 bases each). The source is a human donor with chronic lymphocytic leukemia. The input for sequencing was PBMCs, taken after 12 months of ibrutinib treatment. The CDR3 here is CASSPPGEGPYEQYF. The CDR3 nucleotides are TGCGCCAGCAGCCCCCCCGGTGAGGGGCCCTACGAGCAGTACTTC.